These T cell receptor beta chains were read from a single sample in a study of blood T cell repertoires in COVID-19. Clones were sequenced by immunoSEQ multiplex PCR, and TCRdb holds only the in-frame ones, with some missing. This table holds roughly 200,000 clones, 80% found once. The sequencing sample was made of peripheral blood. These receptors were obtained from a man aged 65-85 years with active or convalescent COVID-19. CDR3s include the opening cysteine and the closing phenylalanine or tryptophan. A D gene is named only where the DNA matches it firmly. Rows may omit the clone size; those that give it use once, few, many or a size class.

J gene,V gene,clone size,D gene,CDR3 protein,CDR3 DNA
TRBJ1-3,TRBV7-9,-,-,CASSSLTGPTSSSGNTIYF,TGTGCCAGCAGCTCCCTTACAGGGCCCACATCCTCCTCTGGAAACACCATATATTTT
TRBJ2-7,TRBV29-1,-,TRBD2,CSVEDRGTSGDEQYF,TGCAGCGTTGAAGATCGTGGGACTAGCGGGGACGAGCAGTACTTC
TRBJ1-1,TRBV30,-,-,CAWSPGLATEAFF,TGTGCCTGGAGCCCAGGGTTGGCCACTGAAGCTTTCTTT
TRBJ2-7,TRBV6-5,few,TRBD1,CASSSGQGRYEQYF,TGTGCCAGCAGTTCCGGACAGGGCCGCTACGAGCAGTACTTC
TRBJ1-2,TRBV19,-,-,CASTRSRESYGYTF,TGTGCCAGTACCCGTTCCAGGGAAAGCTATGGCTACACCTTC
TRBJ1-6,TRBV19,-,-,CASRRDINSPLHF,TGTGCCAGTAGGAGGGACATCAATTCACCCCTCCACTTT
TRBJ1-1,TRBV12-3/TRBV12-4,-,-,CASSGVVLEAFF,TGTGCCAGCTCCGGGGTGGTTCTTGAAGCTTTCTTT
TRBJ1-1,TRBV3-1/TRBV3-2,-,-,CASSPIADSRAEAFF,TGTGCCAGCAGCCCTATCGCAGATTCTCGGGCTGAAGCTTTCTTT
TRBJ2-1,TRBV18,-,-,CASSPPSFDGEQFF,TGTGCCAGCTCACCTCCTAGCTTCGATGGTGAGCAGTTCTTC
TRBJ1-2,TRBV7-9,-,-,CASSYPNRRVGANYGYTF,TGTGCCAGCAGCTATCCTAATCGAAGGGTGGGAGCTAACTATGGCTACACCTTC